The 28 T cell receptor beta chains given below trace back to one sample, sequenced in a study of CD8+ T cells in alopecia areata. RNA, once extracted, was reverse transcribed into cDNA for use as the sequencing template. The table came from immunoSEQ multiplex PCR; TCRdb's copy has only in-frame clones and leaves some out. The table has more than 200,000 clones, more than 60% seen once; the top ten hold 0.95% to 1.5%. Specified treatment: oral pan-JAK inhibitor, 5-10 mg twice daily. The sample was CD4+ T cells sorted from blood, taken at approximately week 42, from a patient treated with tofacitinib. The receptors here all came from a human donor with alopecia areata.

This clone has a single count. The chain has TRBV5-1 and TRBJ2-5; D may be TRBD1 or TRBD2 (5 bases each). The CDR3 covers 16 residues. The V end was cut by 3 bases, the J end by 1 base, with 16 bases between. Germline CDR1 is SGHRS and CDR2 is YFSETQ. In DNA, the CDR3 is TGCGCCAGCAGCTGGGGACCGGTTAGGCCCCAAGAGACCCAGTACTTC. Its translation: CASSWGPVRPQETQYF.

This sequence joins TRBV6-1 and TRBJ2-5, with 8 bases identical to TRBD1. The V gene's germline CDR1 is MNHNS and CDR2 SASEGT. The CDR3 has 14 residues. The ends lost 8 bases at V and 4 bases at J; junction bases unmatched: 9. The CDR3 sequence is CASRRTGGGETQYF. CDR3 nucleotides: TGTGCCAGCCGCCGAACAGGGGGAGGAGAGACCCAGTACTTC.

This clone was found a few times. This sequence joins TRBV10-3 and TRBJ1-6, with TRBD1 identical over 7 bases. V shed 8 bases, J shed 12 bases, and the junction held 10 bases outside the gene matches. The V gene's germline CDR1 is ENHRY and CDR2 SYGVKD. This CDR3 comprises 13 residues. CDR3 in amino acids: CAILGDRAGPLHF. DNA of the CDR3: TGTGCCATCCTAGGGGACAGAGCCGGACCCCTCCACTTT.

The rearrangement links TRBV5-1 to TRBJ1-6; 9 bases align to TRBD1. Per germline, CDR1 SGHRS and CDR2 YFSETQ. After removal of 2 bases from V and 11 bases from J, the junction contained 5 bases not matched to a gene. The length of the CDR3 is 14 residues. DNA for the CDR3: TGCGCCAGCAGCTTAACAGGGGGCGCACCACCCCTCCACTTT. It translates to CASSLTGGAPPLHF. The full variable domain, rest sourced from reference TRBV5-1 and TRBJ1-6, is KAGVTQTPRYLIKTRGQQVTLSCSPISGHRSVSWYQQTPGQGLQFLFEYFSETQRNKGNFPGRFSGRQFSNSRSEMNVSTLELGDSALYLCASSLTGGAPPLHFGNGTRLTVT.

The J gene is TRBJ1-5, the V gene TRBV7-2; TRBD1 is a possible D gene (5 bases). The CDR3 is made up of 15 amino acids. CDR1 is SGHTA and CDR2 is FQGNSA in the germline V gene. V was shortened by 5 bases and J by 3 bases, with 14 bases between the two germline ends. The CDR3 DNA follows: TGTGCCAGCAGCGTCGGGGGACCCCCCAATCAGCCCCAGCATTTT. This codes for CASSVGGPPNQPQHF.

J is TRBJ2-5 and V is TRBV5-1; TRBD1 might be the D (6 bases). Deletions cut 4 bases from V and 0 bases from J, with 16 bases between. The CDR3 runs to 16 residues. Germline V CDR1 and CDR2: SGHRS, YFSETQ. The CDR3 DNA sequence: TGCGCCAGCAGCCCCTACTATGGACAGTACCAAGAGACCCAGTACTTC. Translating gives CASSPYYGQYQETQYF.

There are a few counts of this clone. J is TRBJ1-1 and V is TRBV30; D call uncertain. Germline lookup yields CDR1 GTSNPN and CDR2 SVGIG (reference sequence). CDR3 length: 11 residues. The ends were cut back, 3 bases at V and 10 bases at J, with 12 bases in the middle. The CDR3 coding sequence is TGTGCCTGGAGGGGCAGCGGAGGAGCTTTCTTT. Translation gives CAWRGSGGAFF.

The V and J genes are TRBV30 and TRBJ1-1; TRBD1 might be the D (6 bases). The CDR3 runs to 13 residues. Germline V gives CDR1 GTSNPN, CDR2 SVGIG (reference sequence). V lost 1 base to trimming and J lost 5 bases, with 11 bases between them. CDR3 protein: CAWSGQAGTEAFF. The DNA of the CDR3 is TGTGCCTGGAGTGGACAGGCGGGAACTGAAGCTTTCTTT.

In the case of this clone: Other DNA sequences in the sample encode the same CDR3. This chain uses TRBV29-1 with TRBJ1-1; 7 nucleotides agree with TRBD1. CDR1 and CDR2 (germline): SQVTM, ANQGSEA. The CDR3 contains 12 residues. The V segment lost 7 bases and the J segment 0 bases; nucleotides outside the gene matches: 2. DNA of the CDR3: TGCAGCGCGGGACAGTTGAACACTGAAGCTTTCTTT. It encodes CSAGQLNTEAFF.

The DNA for the CDR3 is TGCGCCAGCAGCCAAGATACACAGGGTCGTGAAAAACTGTTTTTT. It codes for CASSQDTQGREKLFF. This chain connects TRBV4-3 to TRBJ1-4; D might be TRBD1 (6 bases). Trimming shortened V by 0 bases and J by 7 bases, and 12 bases separated the two germline ends. CDR3 size: 15 residues. Germline V gene data show CDR1 as LGHNA and CDR2 as YSLEER.

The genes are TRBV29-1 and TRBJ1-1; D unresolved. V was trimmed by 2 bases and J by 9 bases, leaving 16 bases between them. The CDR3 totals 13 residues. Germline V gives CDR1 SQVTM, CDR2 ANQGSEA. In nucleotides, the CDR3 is TGCAGCGTTGAAACAAAGATGAGTTATAAAGCTTTCTTT. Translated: CSVETKMSYKAFF.

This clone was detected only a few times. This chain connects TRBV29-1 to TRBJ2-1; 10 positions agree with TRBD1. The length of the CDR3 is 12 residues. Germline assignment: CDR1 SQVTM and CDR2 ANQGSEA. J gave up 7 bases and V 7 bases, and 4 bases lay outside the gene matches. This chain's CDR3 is CSARTGGNEQFF. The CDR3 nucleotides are TGCAGCGCAAGGACAGGGGGTAATGAGCAGTTCTTC.

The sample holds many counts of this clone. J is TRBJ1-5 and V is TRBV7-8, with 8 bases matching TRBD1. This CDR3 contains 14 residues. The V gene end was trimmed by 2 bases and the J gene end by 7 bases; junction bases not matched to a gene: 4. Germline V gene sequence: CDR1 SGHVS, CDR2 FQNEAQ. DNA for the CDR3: TGTGCCAGCAGCTTACAGGGGGCTAGGCAGCCCCAGCATTTT. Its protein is CASSLQGARQPQHF.

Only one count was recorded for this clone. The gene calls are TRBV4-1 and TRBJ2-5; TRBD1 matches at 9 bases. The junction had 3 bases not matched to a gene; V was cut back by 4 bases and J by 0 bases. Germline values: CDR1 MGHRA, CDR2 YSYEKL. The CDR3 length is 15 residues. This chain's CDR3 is CASSPGQGYQETQYF. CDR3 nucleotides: TGCGCCAGCAGCCCGGGACAGGGTTACCAAGAGACCCAGTACTTC.

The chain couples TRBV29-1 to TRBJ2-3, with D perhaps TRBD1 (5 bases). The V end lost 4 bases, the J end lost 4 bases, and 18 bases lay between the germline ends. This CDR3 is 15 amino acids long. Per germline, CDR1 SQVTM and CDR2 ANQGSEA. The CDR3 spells CSVVPQSGLADTQYF. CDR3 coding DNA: TGCAGCGTTGTGCCACAGTCAGGGTTGGCAGATACGCAGTATTTT.

The CDR3 DNA sequence: TGTGCCAGCAGTGACAGCCAGCCTAATGAAAAACTGTTTTTT. Amino acid sequence: CASSDSQPNEKLFF. The J gene is TRBJ1-4, the V gene TRBV25-1; D remains ambiguous. Germline V gene lookup returns CDR1 MGHDK and CDR2 SYGVNS. Trimming removed 3 bases at V and 3 bases at J, with 8 bases between. This CDR3 contains 14 residues.

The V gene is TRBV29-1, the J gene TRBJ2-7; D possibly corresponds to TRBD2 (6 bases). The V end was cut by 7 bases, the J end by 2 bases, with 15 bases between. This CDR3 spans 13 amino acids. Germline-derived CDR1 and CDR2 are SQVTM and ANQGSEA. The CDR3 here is CSARFGGTYEQYF. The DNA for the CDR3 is TGCAGCGCCCGATTTGGGGGGACCTACGAGCAGTACTTC.

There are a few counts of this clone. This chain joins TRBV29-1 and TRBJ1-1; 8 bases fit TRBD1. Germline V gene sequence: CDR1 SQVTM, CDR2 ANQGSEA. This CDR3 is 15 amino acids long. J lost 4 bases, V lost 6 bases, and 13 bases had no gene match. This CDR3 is CSVVPSDRVATEAFF. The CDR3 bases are TGCAGCGTCGTCCCCTCGGACAGGGTAGCCACTGAAGCTTTCTTT.

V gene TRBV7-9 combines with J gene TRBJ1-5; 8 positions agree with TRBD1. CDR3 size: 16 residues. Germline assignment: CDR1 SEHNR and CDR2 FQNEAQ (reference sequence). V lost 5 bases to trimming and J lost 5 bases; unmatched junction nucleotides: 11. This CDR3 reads CASSPLDRVEDQPQHF. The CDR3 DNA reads TGTGCCAGCAGCCCTCTGGACAGGGTAGAGGATCAGCCCCAGCATTTT.

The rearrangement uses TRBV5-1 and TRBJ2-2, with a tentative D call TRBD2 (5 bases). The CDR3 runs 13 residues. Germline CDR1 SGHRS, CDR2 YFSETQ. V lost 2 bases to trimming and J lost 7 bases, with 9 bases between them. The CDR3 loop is CASSFARDGELFF. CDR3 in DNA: TGCGCCAGCAGCTTTGCCCGGGACGGGGAGCTGTTTTTT.

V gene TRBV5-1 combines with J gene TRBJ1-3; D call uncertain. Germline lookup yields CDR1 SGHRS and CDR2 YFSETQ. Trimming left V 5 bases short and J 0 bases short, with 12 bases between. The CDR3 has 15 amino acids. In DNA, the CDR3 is TGCGCCAGCAGTCTCCCGGCAGCCTCTGGAAACACCATATATTTT. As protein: CASSLPAASGNTIYF.

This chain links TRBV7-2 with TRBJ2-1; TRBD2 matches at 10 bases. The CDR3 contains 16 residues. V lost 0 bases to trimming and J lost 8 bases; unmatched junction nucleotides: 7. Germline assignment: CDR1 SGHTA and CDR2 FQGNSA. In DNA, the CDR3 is TGTGCCAGCAGCTTAGCGGAGCGGGGGGGCCGCGATGAGCAGTTCTTC. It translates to CASSLAERGGRDEQFF.

The CDR3 nucleotides are TGTGCCTGGAGGGAACGGGCTGGCTATGGCTACACCTTC. Amino acid sequence: CAWRERAGYGYTF. V and J are TRBV30 and TRBJ1-2; D call uncertain. The CDR3 is 13 residues long. Looked up from germline, CDR1 is GTSNPN and CDR2 is SVGIG (reference sequence). V was trimmed by 3 bases and J by 4 bases, leaving 12 bases between them.

The CDR3 region is CASSLVQGAGGYTF. DNA for the CDR3: TGTGCCAGCAGTCTGGTACAGGGGGCAGGGGGCTACACCTTC. The chain combines TRBV28 with TRBJ1-2; 9 bases are shared with TRBD1. The CDR3 is 14 residues long. Per the germline V gene, CDR1 is MDHEN and CDR2 is SYDVKM. Losses at the gene ends were 5 bases for V and 8 bases for J; bases not matched to a gene: 9.

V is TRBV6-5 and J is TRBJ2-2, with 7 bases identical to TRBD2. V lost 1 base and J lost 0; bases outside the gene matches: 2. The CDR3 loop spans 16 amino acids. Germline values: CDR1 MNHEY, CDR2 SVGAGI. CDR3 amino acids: CASSYFGGSNTGELFF. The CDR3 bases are TGTGCCAGCAGTTACTTCGGGGGGTCGAACACCGGGGAGCTGTTTTTT.

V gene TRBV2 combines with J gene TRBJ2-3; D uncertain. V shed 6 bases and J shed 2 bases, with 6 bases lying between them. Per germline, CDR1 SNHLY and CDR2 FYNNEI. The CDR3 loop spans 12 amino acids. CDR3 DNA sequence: TGTGCCAGCAGACTTACCACAGATACGCAGTATTTT. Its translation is CASRLTTDTQYF.

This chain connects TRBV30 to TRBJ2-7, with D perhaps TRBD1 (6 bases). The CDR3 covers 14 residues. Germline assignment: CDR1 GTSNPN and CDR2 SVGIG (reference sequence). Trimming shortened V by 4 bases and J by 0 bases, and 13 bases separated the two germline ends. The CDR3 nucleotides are TGTGCCTGGAATGAATACAGGGCCTCCTACGAGCAGTACTTC. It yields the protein CAWNEYRASYEQYF.

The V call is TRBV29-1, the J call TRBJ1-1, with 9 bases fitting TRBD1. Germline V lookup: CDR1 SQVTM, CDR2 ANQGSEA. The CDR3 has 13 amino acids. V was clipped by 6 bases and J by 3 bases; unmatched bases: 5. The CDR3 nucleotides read TGCAGCGTCCTTCGACAGGGGGACACTGAAGCTTTCTTT. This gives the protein CSVLRQGDTEAFF.